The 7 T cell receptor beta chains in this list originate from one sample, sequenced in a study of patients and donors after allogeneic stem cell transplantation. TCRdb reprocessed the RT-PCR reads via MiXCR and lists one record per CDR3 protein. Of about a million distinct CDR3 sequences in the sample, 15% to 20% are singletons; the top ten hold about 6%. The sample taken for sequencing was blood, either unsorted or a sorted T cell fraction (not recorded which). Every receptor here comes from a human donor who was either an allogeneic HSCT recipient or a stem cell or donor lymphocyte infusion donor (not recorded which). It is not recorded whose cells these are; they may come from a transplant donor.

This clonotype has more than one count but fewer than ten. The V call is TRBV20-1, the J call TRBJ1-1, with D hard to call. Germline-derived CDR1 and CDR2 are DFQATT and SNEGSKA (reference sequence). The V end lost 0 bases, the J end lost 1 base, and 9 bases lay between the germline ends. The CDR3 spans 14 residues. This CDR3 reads CSARDPRQNTEAFF. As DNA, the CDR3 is TGCAGTGCTAGAGATCCCCGGCAGAACACTGAAGCTTTCTTT.

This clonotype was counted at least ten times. CDR3 coding DNA: TGCAGTGCTAGACCCAGGGGCTCCTACGAGCAGTACTTC. This sequence encodes CSARPRGSYEQYF. J is TRBJ2-7 and V is TRBV20-1, with a possible D match to TRBD1 (6 bases). Germline V gene sequence: CDR1 DFQATT, CDR2 SNEGSKA (reference sequence). This CDR3 contains 13 residues. Trimming pared 2 bases from V and 0 bases from J, leaving 8 bases between.

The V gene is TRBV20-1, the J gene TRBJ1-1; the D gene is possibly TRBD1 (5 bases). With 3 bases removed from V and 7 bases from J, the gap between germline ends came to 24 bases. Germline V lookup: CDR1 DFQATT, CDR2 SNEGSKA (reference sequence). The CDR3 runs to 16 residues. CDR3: CSASQPGRDSAGEAFF. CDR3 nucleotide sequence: TGCAGTGCTAGCCAACCGGGACGGGACTCCGCAGGTGAAGCTTTCTTT.

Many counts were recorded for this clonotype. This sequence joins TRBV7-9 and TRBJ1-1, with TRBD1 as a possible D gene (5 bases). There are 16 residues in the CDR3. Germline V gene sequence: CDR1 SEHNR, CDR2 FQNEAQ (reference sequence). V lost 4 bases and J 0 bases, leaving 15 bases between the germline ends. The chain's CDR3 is CASSSLLGAVNTEAFF. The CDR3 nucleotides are TGTGCCAGCAGCTCCCTTCTTGGGGCCGTGAACACTGAAGCTTTCTTT. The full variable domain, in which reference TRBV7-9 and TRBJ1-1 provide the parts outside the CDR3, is DTGVSQNPRHKITKRGQNVTFRCDPISEHNRLYWYRQTLGQGPEFLTYFQNEAQLEKSRLLSDRFSAERPKGSFSTLEIQRTEQGDSAMYLCASSSLLGAVNTEAFFGQGTRLTVV.

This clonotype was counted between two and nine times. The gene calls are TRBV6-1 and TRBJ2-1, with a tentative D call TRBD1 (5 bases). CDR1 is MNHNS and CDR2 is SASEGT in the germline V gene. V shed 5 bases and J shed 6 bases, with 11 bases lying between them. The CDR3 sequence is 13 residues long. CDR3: CASSTDNFNEQFF. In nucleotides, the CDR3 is TGTGCCAGCAGTACGGACAATTTCAATGAGCAGTTCTTC.

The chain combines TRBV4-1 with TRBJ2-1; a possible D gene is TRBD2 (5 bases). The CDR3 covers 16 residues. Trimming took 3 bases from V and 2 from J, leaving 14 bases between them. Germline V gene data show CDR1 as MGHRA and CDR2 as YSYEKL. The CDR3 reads CASSHLGRGTYNEQFF. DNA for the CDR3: TGCGCCAGCAGCCATTTGGGCCGGGGTACCTACAATGAGCAGTTCTTC.

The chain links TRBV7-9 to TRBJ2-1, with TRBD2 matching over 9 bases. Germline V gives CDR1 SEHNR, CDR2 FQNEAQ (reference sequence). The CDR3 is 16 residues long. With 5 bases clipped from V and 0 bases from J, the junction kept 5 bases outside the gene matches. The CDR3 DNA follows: TGTGCCAGCAGCCCGATAGCGGGGGCCTCCTACAATGAGCAGTTCTTC. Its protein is CASSPIAGASYNEQFF.